The rows below give T cell receptor beta chains drawn from one sample of a study of T cell repertoires in cytomegalovirus infection. TCRdb ran MiXCR on the reads and lists one entry per CDR3 protein. Among about 300,000 distinct CDR3 sequences listed, about a tenth were seen once. The source material was PBMCs. These receptors came from a human donor in good health (CMV status not recorded). Some clones in this sample may be carry-over from other donors' samples. CDR3s include the opening cysteine and the closing phenylalanine or tryptophan. The D gene is left open where the match is weak. Some rows have no size entry. The others give once, few or many, or a class for an expanded clone.

V: TRBV12-3/TRBV12-4; J: TRBJ2-5; D: TRBD1; size: many; CDR3: CASRGTAQETQYF; DNA: TGTGCCAGCAGAGGGACAGCACAAGAGACCCAGTACTTC
V: TRBV7-6; J: TRBJ2-3; D: TRBD1; size: many; CDR3: CASSSTGGGTDTQYF; DNA: TGTGCCAGCAGCTCGACAGGGGGCGGCACAGATACGCAGTATTTT
V: TRBV2; J: TRBJ2-5; D: -; size: few; CDR3: CASCLDRNQETQYF; DNA: TGTGCCAGCTGCCTAGACAGAAACCAAGAGACCCAGTACTTC
V: TRBV6-6; J: TRBJ1-5; D: -; size: -; CDR3: CASSYSTGIGPQHF; DNA: TGTGCCAGCAGTTACTCGACTGGAATTGGGCCCCAGCATTTT
V: TRBV29-1; J: TRBJ2-3; D: -; size: many; CDR3: CSVDTRLGGYTQYF; DNA: TGCAGCGTTGATACCCGCCTCGGTGGATATACGCAGTATTTT
V: TRBV20-1; J: TRBJ2-7; D: TRBD1; size: many; CDR3: CSAKGLGQGGYEQYF; DNA: TGCAGTGCTAAGGGCCTCGGACAGGGAGGCTACGAGCAGTACTTC
V: TRBV7-2; J: TRBJ1-5; D: -; size: many; CDR3: CASSLIGGNQPQHF; DNA: TGTGCCAGCAGCTTAATTGGGGGAAATCAGCCCCAGCATTTT
V: TRBV28; J: TRBJ1-2; D: -; size: many; CDR3: CASSLYYRVGYTF; DNA: TGTGCCAGCAGTTTATACTACAGGGTTGGCTACACCTTC
V: TRBV7-6; J: TRBJ1-5; D: -; size: few; CDR3: CASSLADSNQPQHF; DNA: TGTGCCAGCAGCTTAGCTGACAGCAATCAGCCCCAGCATTTT
V: TRBV28; J: TRBJ2-1; D: -; size: many; CDR3: CASSPDRSSYNEQFF; DNA: TGTGCCAGCAGTCCCGATCGGAGCTCCTACAATGAGCAGTTCTTC
V: TRBV7-2; J: TRBJ1-1; D: -; size: many; CDR3: CASSPAGFQAFF; DNA: TGTGCCAGCAGTCCTGCAGGGTTTCAAGCTTTCTTT
V: TRBV6-2/TRBV6-3; J: TRBJ1-1; D: -; size: -; CDR3: CASSKGQLNTEAFF; DNA: TGTGCCAGCAGTAAAGGACAGTTGAACACTGAAGCTTTCTTT
V: TRBV4-1; J: TRBJ2-3; D: -; size: many; CDR3: CASSQERHPKDTQYF; DNA: TGCGCCAGCAGCCAAGAGAGACACCCTAAGGATACGCAGTATTTT
V: TRBV28; J: TRBJ1-1; D: -; size: few; CDR3: CASSLLDGHQNTEAFF; DNA: TGTGCCAGCAGTTTACTTGACGGACACCAGAACACTGAAGCTTTCTTT
V: TRBV7-2; J: TRBJ1-5; D: -; size: many; CDR3: CASSLDGASNQPQHF; DNA: TGTGCCAGCAGCCTAGATGGCGCGAGCAATCAGCCCCAGCATTTT
V: TRBV12-3/TRBV12-4; J: TRBJ1-4; D: -; size: -; CDR3: CASTAAEKLFF; DNA: TGTGCCAGCACGGCGGCTGAAAAACTGTTTTTT
V: TRBV11-1; J: TRBJ2-2; D: -; size: few; CDR3: CASSLSRGGARRELFF; DNA: TGTGCCAGCAGCTTAAGCCGAGGGGGGGCGCGCAGGGAGCTGTTTTTT
V: TRBV6-5; J: TRBJ1-3; D: -; size: once; CDR3: CASSYEGVGNTIYF; DNA: TGTGCCAGCAGTTACGAAGGGGTTGGAAACACCATATATTTT
V: TRBV27; J: TRBJ2-7; D: -; size: -; CDR3: CASSPAEGTASSEQYF; DNA: TGTGCCAGCAGTCCAGCTGAAGGGACGGCTTCCTCCGAGCAGTACTTC
V: TRBV12-3/TRBV12-4; J: TRBJ1-1; D: -; size: many; CDR3: CASRHYWSAFF; DNA: TGTGCCAGCAGGCATTACTGGTCCGCTTTCTTT
V: TRBV29-1; J: TRBJ2-3; D: TRBD2; size: many; CDR3: CSVNRPGLAGATPIDTQYF; DNA: TGCAGCGTTAATCGGCCGGGACTAGCGGGGGCTACACCTATAGATACGCAGTATTTT
V: TRBV20-1; J: TRBJ2-1; D: -; size: -; CDR3: CSARRGTTYNEQFF; DNA: TGCAGTGCTAGGAGGGGGACTACCTACAATGAGCAGTTCTTC
V: TRBV20-1; J: TRBJ1-1; D: -; size: many; CDR3: CSARDPRGMNTEAFF; DNA: TGCAGTGCTAGAGATCCGAGAGGGATGAACACTGAAGCTTTCTTT
V: TRBV6-2/TRBV6-3; J: TRBJ1-6; D: TRBD1; size: many; CDR3: CASSYRTGSTSPLHF; DNA: TGTGCCAGCAGTTACCGGACAGGGTCAACTTCACCCCTCCACTTT
V: TRBV20-1; J: TRBJ2-5; D: TRBD2; size: many; CDR3: CSARVNLAGGPLGETQYF; DNA: TGCAGTGCTAGAGTGAACCTAGCGGGGGGGCCCCTGGGAGAGACCCAGTACTTC
V: TRBV7-3; J: TRBJ2-1; D: TRBD2; size: many; CDR3: CASSNRGLAGGHQTYNEQFF; DNA: TGTGCCAGCAGTAATCGCGGGTTAGCGGGGGGCCACCAAACCTACAATGAGCAGTTCTTC
V: TRBV5-1; J: TRBJ1-5; D: -; size: -; CDR3: CASSFDGGDNQPQHF; DNA: TGCGCCAGCAGCTTCGACGGGGGAGATAATCAGCCCCAGCATTTT
V: TRBV2; J: TRBJ2-2; D: TRBD2; size: -; CDR3: CASRGEVTGELFF; DNA: TGTGCCAGTCGGGGGGAGGTCACCGGGGAGCTGTTTTTT
V: TRBV18; J: TRBJ1-1; D: -; size: few; CDR3: CASSPGATANTEAFF; DNA: TGTGCCAGCTCACCAGGGGCTACGGCGAACACTGAAGCTTTCTTT
V: TRBV10-3; J: TRBJ1-1; D: TRBD1; size: few; CDR3: CAISGTGYLTEAFF; DNA: TGTGCCATTTCCGGGACAGGGTATCTGACTGAAGCTTTCTTT
V: TRBV7-2; J: TRBJ2-3; D: -; size: many; CDR3: CASSLDSGPADTQYF; DNA: TGTGCCAGCAGCTTAGATTCGGGGCCAGCAGATACGCAGTATTTT
V: TRBV20-1; J: TRBJ1-1; D: -; size: many; CDR3: CSARDSSQGRITEAFF; DNA: TGCAGTGCTAGAGATTCCTCCCAGGGACGGATTACTGAAGCTTTCTTT
V: TRBV7-3; J: TRBJ2-2; D: TRBD1; size: many; CDR3: CASSPDRFSGELFF; DNA: TGTGCCAGCAGTCCGGACAGGTTTTCCGGGGAGCTGTTTTTT
V: TRBV7-9; J: TRBJ2-3; D: TRBD2; size: many; CDR3: CASSLLRGGVTDTQYF; DNA: TGTGCCAGCAGCCTCCTCCGGGGGGGAGTCACAGATACGCAGTATTTT
V: TRBV20-1; J: TRBJ2-7; D: -; size: few; CDR3: CSARTYGGTYKGYEQYF; DNA: TGCAGTGCTAGAACATATGGAGGGACTTACAAGGGCTACGAGCAGTACTTC
V: TRBV7-2; J: TRBJ2-7; D: TRBD1; size: many; CDR3: CASSWDRNEQYF; DNA: TGTGCCAGCAGCTGGGACAGGAACGAGCAGTACTTC
V: TRBV10-3; J: TRBJ1-5; D: -; size: few; CDR3: CAISEIQTATANQPQHF; DNA: TGTGCCATCAGTGAGATTCAGACTGCCACGGCCAATCAGCCCCAGCATTTT
V: TRBV9; J: TRBJ2-4; D: -; size: many; CDR3: CASSVGVVAKNIQYF; DNA: TGTGCCAGCAGCGTAGGGGTGGTAGCCAAAAACATTCAGTACTTC